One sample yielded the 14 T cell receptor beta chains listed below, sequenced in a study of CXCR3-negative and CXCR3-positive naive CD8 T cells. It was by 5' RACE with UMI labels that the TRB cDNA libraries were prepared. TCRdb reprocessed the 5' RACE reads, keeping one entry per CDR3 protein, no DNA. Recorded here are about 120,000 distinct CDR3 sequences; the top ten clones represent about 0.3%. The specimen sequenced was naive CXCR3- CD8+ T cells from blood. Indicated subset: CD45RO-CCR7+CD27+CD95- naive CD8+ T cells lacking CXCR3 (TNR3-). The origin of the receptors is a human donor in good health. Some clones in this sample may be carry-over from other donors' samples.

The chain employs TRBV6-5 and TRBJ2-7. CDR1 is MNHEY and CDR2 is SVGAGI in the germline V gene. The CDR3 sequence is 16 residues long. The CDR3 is CASSYSNRGAPYEQYF.

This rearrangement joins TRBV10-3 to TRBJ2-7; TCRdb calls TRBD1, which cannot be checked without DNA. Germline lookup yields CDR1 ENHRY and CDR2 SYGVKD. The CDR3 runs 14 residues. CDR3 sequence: CAISDGQKRYEQYF.

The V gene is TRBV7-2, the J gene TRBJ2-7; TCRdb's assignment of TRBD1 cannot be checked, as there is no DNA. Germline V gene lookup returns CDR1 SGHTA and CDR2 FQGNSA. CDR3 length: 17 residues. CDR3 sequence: CASSLYYGGDSHYEQYF.

The CDR3 here is CASSWPGEQFF. The chain couples TRBV5-5 to TRBJ2-1. The CDR3 spans 11 residues. Germline V gives CDR1 SGHKS, CDR2 YYEKEE (reference sequence).

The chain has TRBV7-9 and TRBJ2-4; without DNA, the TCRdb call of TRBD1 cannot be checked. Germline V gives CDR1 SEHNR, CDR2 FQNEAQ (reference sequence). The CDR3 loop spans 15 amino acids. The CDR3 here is CASSHDRAPGNIQYF.

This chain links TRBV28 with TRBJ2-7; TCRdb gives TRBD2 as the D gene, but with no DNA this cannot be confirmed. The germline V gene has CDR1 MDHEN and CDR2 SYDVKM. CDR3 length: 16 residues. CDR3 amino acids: CASSPLTSGSIYEQYF.

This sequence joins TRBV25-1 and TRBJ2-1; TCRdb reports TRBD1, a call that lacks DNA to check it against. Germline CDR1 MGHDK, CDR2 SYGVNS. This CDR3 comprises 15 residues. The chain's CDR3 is CASAWGGNSYNEQFF.

Here the CDR3 reads CASSLLAGGLPQFF. The chain uses TRBV28 and TRBJ2-1; TCRdb returns TRBD2, unconfirmable since there is no DNA. This CDR3 has 14 amino acids. CDR1 is MDHEN and CDR2 is SYDVKM in the germline V gene.

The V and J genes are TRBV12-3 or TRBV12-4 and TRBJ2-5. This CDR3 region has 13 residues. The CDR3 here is CASSLGRVETQYF.

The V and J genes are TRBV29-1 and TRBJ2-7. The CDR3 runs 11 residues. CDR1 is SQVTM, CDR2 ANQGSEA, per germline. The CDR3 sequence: CSVDSAYEQYF.

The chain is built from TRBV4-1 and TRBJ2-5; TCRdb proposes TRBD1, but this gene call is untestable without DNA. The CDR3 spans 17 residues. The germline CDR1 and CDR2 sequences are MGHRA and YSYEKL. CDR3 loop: CASSAGGTGVLQETQYF.

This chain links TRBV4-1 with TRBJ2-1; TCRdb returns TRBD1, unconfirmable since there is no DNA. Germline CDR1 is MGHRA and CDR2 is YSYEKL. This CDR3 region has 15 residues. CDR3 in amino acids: CASSQAPGSPNEQFF.

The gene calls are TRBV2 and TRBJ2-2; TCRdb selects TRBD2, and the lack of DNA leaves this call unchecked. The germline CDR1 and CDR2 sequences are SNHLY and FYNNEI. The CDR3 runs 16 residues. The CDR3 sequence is CASRDFAGGSTGELFF. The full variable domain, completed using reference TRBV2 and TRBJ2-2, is EPEVTQTPSHQVTQMGQEVILRCVPISNHLYFYWYRQILGQKVEFLVSFYNNEISEKSEIFDDQFSVERPDGSNFTLKIRSTKLEDSAMYFCASRDFAGGSTGELFFGEGSRLTVL.

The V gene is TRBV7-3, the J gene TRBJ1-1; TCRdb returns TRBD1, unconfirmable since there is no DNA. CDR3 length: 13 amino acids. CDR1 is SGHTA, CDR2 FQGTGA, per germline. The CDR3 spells CASSSGGNTEAFF.